This passage covers 22 T cell receptor beta chains from one sample sequenced in a study of T cell repertoires in cytomegalovirus infection. Antigens for these TCRs are unknown. Using its own MiXCR run on the reads, TCRdb lists one record per CDR3 protein. The sample lists approximately 730,000 distinct CDR3 sequences, around a third seen once, with 15% to 20% in the top ten. The input for sequencing was cultured PBMCs, taken from culture after CMV antigen stimulation. The receptors shown here come from a human donor in good health (CMV status not recorded). Some clones in this sample may be carry-over from other donors' samples.

Only a few counts were recorded for this clonotype. The chain is built from TRBV6-2 or TRBV6-3 and TRBJ2-3, with D uncertain. This CDR3 has 13 residues. Germline V gives CDR1 MNHEY, CDR2 SVGEGT. V was clipped by 2 bases and J by 4 bases, with 7 bases between them. The CDR3 DNA sequence: TGTGCCAGCAGTTACGTCTCCTCAGATACGCAGTATTTT. Amino acids: CASSYVSSDTQYF.

The chain couples TRBV2 to TRBJ2-7, with 8 bases lining up with TRBD2. V lost 4 bases to trimming and J lost 4 bases; unmatched junction nucleotides: 3. The CDR3 is made up of 13 amino acids. Germline loops: CDR1 SNHLY, CDR2 FYNNEI. Here the CDR3 DNA reads TGTGCCAGCAGTGTGGGCGGGAGGTACGAGCAGTACTTC. Translation: CASSVGGRYEQYF.

This clonotype was seen repeatedly, ten times or more. This chain connects TRBV7-2 to TRBJ1-5, with no clear D. With 3 bases removed from V and 2 bases from J, the gap between germline ends came to 8 bases. The CDR3 is made up of 14 amino acids. Germline CDR1 and CDR2: SGHTA and FQGNSA. Written as DNA, the CDR3 is TGTGCCAGCAGCTTCGTCGTGGGCAATCAGCCCCAGCATTTT. Residues: CASSFVVGNQPQHF.

This chain links TRBV2 with TRBJ1-4; D ambiguous. The germline V gene has CDR1 SNHLY and CDR2 FYNNEI. This CDR3 has 12 amino acids. V shed 7 bases and J shed 7 bases, with 10 bases lying between them. The CDR3 spells CASTGMGEKLFF. CDR3 nucleotide sequence: TGTGCCAGCACCGGGATGGGTGAAAAACTGTTTTTT.

This clonotype came up once. At one boundary the junction diverges from the germline segment, which might be a read error. The chain employs TRBV7-2 and TRBJ2-3, with a weak D call TRBD2 (5 bases). The CDR3 is made up of 14 amino acids. The germline CDR1 and CDR2 sequences are SGHTA and FQGNSA. CDR3: CASSSGLSIDTQYF. In nucleotides, the CDR3 is TGTGCCAGCAGCTCCGGACTGAGCATAGATACGCAGTATTTT.

V and J are TRBV27 and TRBJ2-7; 11 nucleotides line up with TRBD2. The junction had 5 bases not matched to a gene; V was cut back by 2 bases and J by 5 bases. Germline V lookup: CDR1 MNHEY, CDR2 SMNVEV (reference sequence). This CDR3 region has 15 residues. CDR3 DNA sequence: TGTGCCAGCAGTTTAGGCACTAGCGGGAGTAACGAGCAGTACTTC. It translates to CASSLGTSGSNEQYF.

This clonotype was seen a few times. The chain carries TRBV7-6 and TRBJ2-2; perhaps TRBD1 as D (6 bases). In germline, CDR1 is SGHVS, CDR2 FNYEAQ. The CDR3 runs 14 residues. V was shortened by 5 bases and J by 7 bases, with 14 bases between the two germline ends. CDR3 residues: CASSRQGQGGELFF. The CDR3 DNA sequence: TGTGCCAGCAGCCGGCAGGGGCAGGGCGGGGAGCTGTTTTTT.

This clonotype was seen once. V gene TRBV19 combines with J gene TRBJ2-3; D ambiguous. Germline V gives CDR1 LNHDA, CDR2 SQIVND (reference sequence). CDR3 length: 16 residues. V shed 5 bases and J shed 5 bases, with 20 bases lying between them. CDR3 in DNA: TGTGCCAGTAGTTCTGGAGCGACCACTCCGAGAGATACGCAGTATTTT. This sequence encodes CASSSGATTPRDTQYF.

This clonotype was counted a few times. V is TRBV11-2 and J is TRBJ1-6; D gene ambiguous. CDR1 is SGHAT, CDR2 FQNNGV, per germline. The CDR3 spans 15 residues. Trimming removed 0 bases at V and 3 bases at J, with 6 bases between. Here the CDR3 reads CASSLEWDYNSPLHF. The CDR3 DNA follows: TGTGCCAGCAGCTTAGAGTGGGACTATAATTCACCCCTCCACTTT. Variable domain in full (rest from reference TRBV11-2 and TRBJ1-6): EAGVAQSPRYKIIEKRQSVAFWCNPISGHATLYWYQQILGQGPKLLIQFQNNGVVDDSQLPKDRFSAERLKGVDSTLKIQPAKLEDSAVYLCASSLEWDYNSPLHFGNGTRLTVT.

This clonotype was seen only a few times. V is TRBV12-3 or TRBV12-4 and J is TRBJ1-3; no reliable D call. This CDR3 is built from 19 residues. The V gene lost 3 bases and the J gene lost 0 bases, with 21 bases spanning the gap. CDR3 nucleotides: TGTGCCAGCAGTTTCTCTCCGTGGTCCCGGAAACTCTCTGGAAACACCATATATTTT. This translates into CASSFSPWSRKLSGNTIYF.

The gene calls are TRBV20-1 and TRBJ2-1, with D unresolved. V gave up 2 bases and J gave up 6 bases, with 17 bases separating them. Germline values: CDR1 DFQATT, CDR2 SNEGSKA (reference sequence). The CDR3 covers 15 residues. For the CDR3, the DNA is TGCAGTGCTAGACAGTCCCCCCTGGGTGGCAATGAGCAGTTCTTC. Translating it yields CSARQSPLGGNEQFF.

This clonotype was observed a few times. This sequence joins TRBV6-6 and TRBJ1-1; tentatively, D is TRBD1 (5 bases). The ends were cut back, 4 bases at V and 3 bases at J, with 12 bases in the middle. CDR1 and CDR2 (germline): MNHNY, SVGAGI (reference sequence). This CDR3 region has 14 residues. This chain's CDR3 is CASSSAGPDTEAFF. The CDR3 bases are TGTGCCAGCAGTTCCGCAGGGCCTGACACTGAAGCTTTCTTT.

This chain uses TRBV15 with TRBJ2-1; 7 positions match TRBD1. CDR3 length: 12 residues. Germline V gene data show CDR1 as LNHNV and CDR2 as YYDKDF (reference sequence). The ends lost 5 bases at V and 6 bases at J; junction bases unmatched: 1. As DNA, the CDR3 is TGTGCCACCAGCTGGACAGGCAATGAGCAGTTCTTC. Encoded protein: CATSWTGNEQFF. The complete variable domain, with remaining parts taken from reference TRBV15 and TRBJ2-1, reads DAMVIQNPRYQVTQFGKPVTLSCSQTLNHNVMYWYQQKSSQAPKLLFHYYDKDFNNEADTPDNFQSRRPNTSFCFLDIRSPGLGDTAMYLCATSWTGNEQFFGPGTRLTVL.

At least ten counts were recorded for this clonotype. This chain's CDR3 is CASSLVGLNSGNTIYF. The CDR3 coding sequence is TGTGCCAGCAGCTTAGTAGGCCTGAACTCTGGAAACACCATATATTTT. This rearrangement joins TRBV7-2 to TRBJ1-3; no clear D. With 1 base removed from V and 0 bases from J, the gap between germline ends came to 10 bases. Germline V gene sequence: CDR1 SGHTA, CDR2 FQGNSA. The CDR3 sequence is 16 residues long.

This clonotype was seen many times. The V gene is TRBV7-6, the J gene TRBJ2-7; D gene unclear. V lost 0 bases and J 3 bases, leaving 9 bases between the germline ends. From germline, CDR1 is SGHVS and CDR2 FNYEAQ. There are 14 residues in the CDR3. CDR3 protein: CASSLAETGYEQYF. For the CDR3, the DNA is TGTGCCAGCAGCTTAGCGGAGACGGGCTACGAGCAGTACTTC.

CDR3 in amino acids: CASSPVTSHNEQFF. The CDR3 nucleotides are TGTGCCAGCAGCCCAGTGACTAGCCACAATGAGCAGTTCTTC. V gene TRBV4-2 combines with J gene TRBJ2-1, with TRBD2 matching over 7 bases. V lost 4 bases to trimming and J lost 5 bases; unmatched junction nucleotides: 5. Germline CDR1 LGHNA, CDR2 YNFKEQ. CDR3 length equals 14 residues.

This clonotype has more than one count but fewer than ten. This rearrangement joins TRBV6-1 to TRBJ1-2; D remains unclear. The CDR3 length is 14 residues. The V gene lost 5 bases and the J gene lost 2 bases, with 12 bases spanning the gap. Germline V gene sequence: CDR1 MNHNS, CDR2 SASEGT. CDR3 nucleotides: TGTGCCAGCAGTCCACTTCACAGCAACTATGGCTACACCTTC. As protein: CASSPLHSNYGYTF.

The chain's CDR3 is CASIPGPARGQGNTEAFF. CDR3 DNA sequence: TGTGCCAGCATCCCGGGCCCAGCCAGGGGGCAAGGGAACACTGAAGCTTTCTTT. This chain connects TRBV7-9 to TRBJ1-1; 8 bases agree with TRBD1. This CDR3 is built from 18 residues. V dropped 7 bases and J dropped 1; count of bases not matched to a gene: 17. CDR1 is SEHNR and CDR2 is FQNEAQ in the germline V gene (reference sequence).

The chain joins TRBV5-6 to TRBJ2-3; TRBD1 or TRBD2 may be the D gene (6 bases each). The CDR3 covers 15 residues. The germline V gene has CDR1 SGHDT and CDR2 YYEEEE. V was trimmed by 4 bases and J by 6 bases, leaving 18 bases between them. In DNA form, the CDR3 reads TGTGCCAGCAGCACCCGGGGGCTTGTACGGGATACGCAGTATTTT. Its translation: CASSTRGLVRDTQYF.

The gene calls are TRBV12-3 or TRBV12-4 and TRBJ1-1, with a possible D match to TRBD1 (6 bases). This CDR3 comprises 14 residues. V lost 4 bases and J lost 4, with 13 bases in between. Here the CDR3 reads CASSSGGLGTEAFF. CDR3 coding DNA: TGTGCCAGCAGTTCGGGGGGGCTCGGCACTGAAGCTTTCTTT.

V is TRBV7-9 and J is TRBJ2-7; no definite D call. Trimming took off 4 bases at V and 5 bases at J, with 12 bases between the two ends. The length of the CDR3 is 13 residues. Germline lookup yields CDR1 SEHNR and CDR2 FQNEAQ (reference sequence). CDR3 DNA: TGTGCCAGCAGCTATCCGGGTCCAAACGAGCAGTACTTC. It specifies CASSYPGPNEQYF.

V is TRBV12-3 or TRBV12-4 and J is TRBJ2-2; D is unresolved. CDR3 length: 14 residues. V was trimmed by 3 bases and J by 4 bases, leaving 9 bases between them. DNA for the CDR3: TGTGCCAGCAGTTTTTGGAGATCCACCGGGGAGCTGTTTTTT. It encodes CASSFWRSTGELFF.